This paragraph reports one T cell receptor beta chain. Antigen unknown. These data belong to a study of cytomegalovirus exposure and HLA in healthy donors. The table came from immunoSEQ multiplex PCR; TCRdb's copy has only in-frame clones and leaves some out. The table shows approximately 240,000 clones, with 80% to 95% occurring only once. A roughly 120-subject validation cohort, separate from the roughly 670-subject first cohort, supplied the donors. Study-level points and caveats: Both high specificity and high sensitivity reportedly marked the classifier's diagnosis of cytomegalovirus status.

The ends were cut back, 0 bases at V and 2 bases at J, with 13 bases in the middle. The CDR3 runs 16 residues. CDR1 and CDR2 (germline): MNHEY, SMNVEV (reference sequence). Sequenced input: PBMCs. The chain is built from TRBV27 and TRBJ1-2; D unresolved. The receptor comes from a woman between 18 and 29 years old in good health and CMV-seronegative. The CDR3 spells CASSLSFSYLNYGYTF. The CDR3, as DNA: TGTGCCAGCAGTTTATCGTTTTCATATCTAAACTATGGCTACACCTTC.